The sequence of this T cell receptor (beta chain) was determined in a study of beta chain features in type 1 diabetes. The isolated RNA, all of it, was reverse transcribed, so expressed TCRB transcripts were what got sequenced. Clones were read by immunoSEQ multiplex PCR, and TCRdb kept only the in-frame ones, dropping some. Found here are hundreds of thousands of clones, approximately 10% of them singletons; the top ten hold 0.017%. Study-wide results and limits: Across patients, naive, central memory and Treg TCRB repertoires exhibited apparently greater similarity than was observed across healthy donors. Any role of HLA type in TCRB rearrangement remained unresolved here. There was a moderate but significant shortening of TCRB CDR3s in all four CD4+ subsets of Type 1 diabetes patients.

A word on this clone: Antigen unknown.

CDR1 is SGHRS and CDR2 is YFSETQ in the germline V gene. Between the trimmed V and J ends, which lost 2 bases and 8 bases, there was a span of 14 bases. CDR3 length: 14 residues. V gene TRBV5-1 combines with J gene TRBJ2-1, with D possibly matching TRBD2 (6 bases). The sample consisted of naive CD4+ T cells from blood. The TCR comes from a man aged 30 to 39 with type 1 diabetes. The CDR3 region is CASSFSRREYEQFF. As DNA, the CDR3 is TGCGCCAGCAGCTTTTCCAGGAGGGAGTATGAGCAGTTCTTC.